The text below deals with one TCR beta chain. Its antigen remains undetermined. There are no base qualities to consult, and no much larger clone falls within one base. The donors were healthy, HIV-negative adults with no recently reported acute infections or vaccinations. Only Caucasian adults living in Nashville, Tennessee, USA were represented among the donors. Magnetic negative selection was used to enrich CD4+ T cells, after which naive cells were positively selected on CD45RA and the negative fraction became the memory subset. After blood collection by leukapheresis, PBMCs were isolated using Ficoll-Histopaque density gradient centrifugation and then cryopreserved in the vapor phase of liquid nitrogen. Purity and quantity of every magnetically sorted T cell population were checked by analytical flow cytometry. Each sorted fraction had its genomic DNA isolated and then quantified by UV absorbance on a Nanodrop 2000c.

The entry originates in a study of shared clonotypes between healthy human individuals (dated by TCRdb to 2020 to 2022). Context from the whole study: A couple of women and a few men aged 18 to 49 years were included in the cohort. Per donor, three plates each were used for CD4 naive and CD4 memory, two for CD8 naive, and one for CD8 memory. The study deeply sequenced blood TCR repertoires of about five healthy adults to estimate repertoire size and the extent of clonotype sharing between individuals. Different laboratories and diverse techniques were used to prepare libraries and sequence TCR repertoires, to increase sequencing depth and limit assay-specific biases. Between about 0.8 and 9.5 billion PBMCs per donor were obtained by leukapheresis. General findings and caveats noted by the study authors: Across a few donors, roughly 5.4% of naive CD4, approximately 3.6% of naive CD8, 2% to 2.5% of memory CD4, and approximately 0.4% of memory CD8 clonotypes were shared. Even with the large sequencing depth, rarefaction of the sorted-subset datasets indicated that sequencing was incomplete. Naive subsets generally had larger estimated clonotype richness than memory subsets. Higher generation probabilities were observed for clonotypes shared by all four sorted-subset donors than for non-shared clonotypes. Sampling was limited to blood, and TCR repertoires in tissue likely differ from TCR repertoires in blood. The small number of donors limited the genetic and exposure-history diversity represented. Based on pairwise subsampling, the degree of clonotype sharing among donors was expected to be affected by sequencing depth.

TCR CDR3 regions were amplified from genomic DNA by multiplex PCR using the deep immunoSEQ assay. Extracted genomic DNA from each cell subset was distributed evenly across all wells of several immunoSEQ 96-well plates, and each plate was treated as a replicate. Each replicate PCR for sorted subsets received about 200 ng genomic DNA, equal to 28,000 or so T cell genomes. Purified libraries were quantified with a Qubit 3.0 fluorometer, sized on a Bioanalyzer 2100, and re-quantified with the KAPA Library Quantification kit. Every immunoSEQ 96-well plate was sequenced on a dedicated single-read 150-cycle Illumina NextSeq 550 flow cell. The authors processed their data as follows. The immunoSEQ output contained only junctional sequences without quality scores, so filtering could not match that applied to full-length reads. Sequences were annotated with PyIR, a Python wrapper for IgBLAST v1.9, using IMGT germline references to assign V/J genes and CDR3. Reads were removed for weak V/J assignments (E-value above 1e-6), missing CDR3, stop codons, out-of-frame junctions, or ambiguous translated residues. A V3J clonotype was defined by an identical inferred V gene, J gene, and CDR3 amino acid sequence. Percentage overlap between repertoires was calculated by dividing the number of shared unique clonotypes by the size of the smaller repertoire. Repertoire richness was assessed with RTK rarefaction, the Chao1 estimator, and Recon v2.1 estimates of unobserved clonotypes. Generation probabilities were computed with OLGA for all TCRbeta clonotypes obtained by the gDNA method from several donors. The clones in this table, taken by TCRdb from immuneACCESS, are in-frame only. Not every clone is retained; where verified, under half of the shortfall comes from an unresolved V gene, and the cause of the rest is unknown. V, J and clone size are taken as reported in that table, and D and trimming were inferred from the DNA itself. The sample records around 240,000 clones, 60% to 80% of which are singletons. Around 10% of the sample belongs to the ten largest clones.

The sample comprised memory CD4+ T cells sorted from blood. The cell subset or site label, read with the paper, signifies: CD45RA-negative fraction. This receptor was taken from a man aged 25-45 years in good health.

At the DNA level, the sequence is TGTGCCAGCAGGACCCCGGGACAGGGCTCCACTGAAGCTTTCTTT. It encodes CASRTPGQGSTEAFF. Rearrangement joined TRBV2 to TRBJ1-1; 9 middle bases align to TRBD1. The germline V end is reduced by 6 bases and the J end by 4 bases; junction bases left unmatched: 9. The germline V gene yields SNHLY for CDR1 and FYNNEI for CDR2. The CDR3 holds 15 amino acids from the cysteine to the phenylalanine. Only the CDR3 region is kept as DNA, spanning 45 bases read in frame from base 1.